The 21 T cell receptor beta chains below all came from one sample that was sequenced in a study of liver allograft versus peripheral blood T cells. Study context: Comparisons were made between T cell receptor repertoires found in transplanted livers and those circulating in recipients' peripheral blood.

TCRdb reprocessed the reads via MiXCR and lists one record per CDR3 protein. The repertoire consists of around 9,000 distinct CDR3 sequences, with about 20% occurring once and the leading ten covering around 23%. The receptor source for this set is a human patient who had a liver transplant. A share of the T cells may be of graft donor origin.

The J gene is TRBJ1-6, the V gene TRBV27; D unresolved. The CDR3 runs to 15 residues. Germline CDR1 MNHEY, CDR2 SMNVEV (reference sequence). The V and J ends lost 5 bases and 1 base respectively, with 9 bases between them. The CDR3 DNA reads TGTGCCAGCAGTGCCCGGACTTCCTATAATTCACCCCTCCACTTT. This codes for CASSARTSYNSPLHF.

This clonotype showed up just a few times. This chain joins TRBV5-4 and TRBJ2-7; TRBD1 matches 8 bases. This CDR3 spans 14 amino acids. Germline CDR1 reads SGHNT; CDR2 reads YYREEE (reference sequence). V gave up 2 bases and J gave up 6 bases; unmatched junction bases: 7. CDR3 nucleotides: TGTGCCAGCAGCTTTGCTGACAGGGGAGGCGAGCAGTACTTC. Protein: CASSFADRGGEQYF. Supplemented by reference TRBV5-4 and TRBJ2-7, the full variable domain reads ETGVTQSPTHLIKTRGQQVTLRCSSQSGHNTVSWYQQALGQGPQFIFQYYREEENGRGNFPPRFSGLQFPNYSSELNVNALELDDSALYLCASSFADRGGEQYFGPGTRLTVT.

Remarks on this clonotype: Given a much more abundant clone one base away, this may be a read error. This rearrangement joins TRBV19 to TRBJ1-2; D gene uncertain. CDR1 and CDR2 from the germline V gene are LNHDA and SQIVND (reference sequence). The CDR3 length is 13 residues. CDR3 in DNA: TGTGCCAATAGTATTAATGGGATCTATGGCTACACCTTC. The encoded protein is CANSINGIYGYTF.

This clonotype showed up just once. One junction end does not reproduce the germline sequence, and a read error may be involved. The CDR3 reads CASSYGEGNSPLHF. The CDR3 DNA reads TGTGCCAGCAGTTACGGGGAGGGGAATTCACCCCTCCACTTT. This rearrangement joins TRBV10-3 to TRBJ1-6; perhaps TRBD1 as D (5 bases). In germline, CDR1 is ENHRY, CDR2 SYGVKD. The CDR3 sequence is 14 residues long.

The sample holds a few counts of this clonotype. The rearrangement links TRBV15 to TRBJ1-5, with no clear D. The CDR3 loop spans 12 amino acids. V was shortened by 0 bases and J by 3 bases, with 0 bases between the two germline ends. Germline V gene data show CDR1 as LNHNV and CDR2 as YYDKDF (reference sequence). The CDR3 sequence is CATSRDNQPQHF. The CDR3 bases are TGTGCCACCAGCAGAGACAATCAGCCCCAGCATTTT. The full variable domain, with the rest looked up from reference TRBV15 and TRBJ1-5, is DAMVIQNPRYQVTQFGKPVTLSCSQTLNHNVMYWYQQKSSQAPKLLFHYYDKDFNNEADTPDNFQSRRPNTSFCFLDIRSPGLGDTAMYLCATSRDNQPQHFGDGTRLSIL.

This clonotype was picked up many times. The CDR3 loop is CASSSGLESFYEQYF. Here the CDR3 DNA reads TGTGCCAGCAGCTCCGGACTAGAGAGCTTCTACGAGCAGTACTTC. The V call is TRBV13, the J call TRBJ2-7; 7 bases are shared with TRBD2. V was clipped by 4 bases and J by 3 bases; unmatched bases: 9. The CDR3 extends over 15 amino acids. Germline V CDR1 and CDR2: PRHDT, FYEKMQ (reference sequence).

This clonotype is classed as medium-sized (0.01 to 0.1%). The V call is TRBV7-9, the J call TRBJ1-3; perhaps TRBD1 as D (6 bases). Germline V gene data show CDR1 as SEHNR and CDR2 as FQNEAQ (reference sequence). This CDR3 has 16 residues. V shed 4 bases and J shed 7 bases, with 20 bases lying between them. The CDR3 DNA reads TGTGCCAGCAGCTCAACCGGGACACTGCATTGGAACACCATATATTTT. Amino acid sequence: CASSSTGTLHWNTIYF. The entire variable domain, with the rest obtained from reference TRBV7-9 and TRBJ1-3, is as follows: DTGVSQNPRHKITKRGQNVTFRCDPISEHNRLYWYRQTLGQGPEFLTYFQNEAQLEKSRLLSDRFSAERPKGSFSTLEIQRTEQGDSAMYLCASSSTGTLHWNTIYFGEGSWLTVV.

This clonotype is medium-sized within its sample. The chain recombines TRBV7-2 with TRBJ1-1, with 7 bases lining up with TRBD1. The junction had 5 bases not matched to a gene; V was cut back by 5 bases and J by 5 bases. CDR3 length: 13 amino acids. The germline CDR1 and CDR2 sequences are SGHTA and FQGNSA. Written as DNA, the CDR3 is TGTGCCAGCAGCCCTAAGACAGGGACTGAAGCTTTCTTT. Protein: CASSPKTGTEAFF.

The chain recombines TRBV20-1 with TRBJ1-2; a possible D gene is TRBD1 (6 bases). Between the trimmed V and J ends, which lost 0 bases and 3 bases, there was a span of 11 bases. CDR1 DFQATT and CDR2 SNEGSKA come from the germline V gene (reference sequence). This CDR3 region has 14 residues. CDR3 in DNA: TGCAGTGCTAGAGATCGGAGGACAGACTATGGCTACACCTTC. Amino acids: CSARDRRTDYGYTF.

The V and J genes are TRBV12-3 or TRBV12-4 and TRBJ1-5; 9 nucleotides line up with TRBD1. This CDR3 contains 15 residues. V lost 7 bases and J lost 4; bases outside the gene matches: 8. The CDR3 DNA follows: TGTGCCAGCAAACCGGGACAGGGCTGGAATCAGCCCCAGCATTTT. Translation: CASKPGQGWNQPQHF.

The genes are TRBV12-3 or TRBV12-4 and TRBJ2-7, with a weak D call TRBD2 (5 bases). V lost 2 bases and J 5 bases, leaving 10 bases between the germline ends. The CDR3 contains 13 residues. The CDR3 here is CASSLSEDHEQYF. The CDR3 DNA sequence: TGTGCCAGCAGTTTATCGGAGGACCACGAGCAGTACTTC.

This clonotype came up a few times. The genes are TRBV7-9 and TRBJ1-2; D not resolved. The germline CDR1 and CDR2 sequences are SEHNR and FQNEAQ (reference sequence). Deletions cut 7 bases from V and 4 bases from J, with 16 bases between. This CDR3 has 14 residues. The CDR3 sequence is CASTSQPPLYGYTF. The CDR3 nucleotides are TGTGCCAGCACCTCACAACCTCCCCTCTATGGCTACACCTTC.

This clonotype has only a few counts. This chain links TRBV10-3 with TRBJ2-3; perhaps D is TRBD1 or TRBD2 (5 bases each). This CDR3 region has 16 residues. From germline, CDR1 is ENHRY and CDR2 SYGVKD. V was trimmed by 4 bases and J by 6 bases, leaving 20 bases between them. The CDR3 coding sequence is TGTGCCATCAGTGGGGGGACGGGATTGGAGGCGGATACGCAGTATTTT. This sequence encodes CAISGGTGLEADTQYF.

This clonotype was seen only a few times. V usage is TRBV20-1 and J usage is TRBJ1-5, with 9 bases fitting TRBD1. CDR1 DFQATT and CDR2 SNEGSKA come from the germline V gene (reference sequence). Unmatched junction bases numbered 4, after V lost 3 bases and J lost 4 bases. CDR3 length: 14 amino acids. CDR3 in DNA: TGCAGTGCTAGGGACGGGACAGGGAATCAGCCCCAGCATTTT. Its protein is CSARDGTGNQPQHF.

V is TRBV19 and J is TRBJ2-7; D gene unclear. This CDR3 has 14 residues. Trimming removed 3 bases from V and 2 bases from J, with 11 bases in between. Germline V lookup: CDR1 LNHDA, CDR2 SQIVND (reference sequence). CDR3 protein: CASSMGSYPYEQYF. In DNA form, the CDR3 reads TGTGCCAGTAGTATGGGGTCATACCCCTACGAGCAGTACTTC. The full variable domain, in which reference TRBV19 and TRBJ2-7 provide the parts outside the CDR3, is DGGITQSPKYLFRKEGQNVTLSCEQNLNHDAMYWYRQDPGQGLRLIYYSQIVNDFQKGDIAEGYSVSREKKESFPLTVTSAQKNPTAFYLCASSMGSYPYEQYFGPGTRLTVT.

This clonotype has just a few counts. The genes are TRBV27 and TRBJ1-4, with D perhaps matching TRBD1 (6 bases). From germline, CDR1 is MNHEY and CDR2 SMNVEV (reference sequence). Trimming took 5 bases from V and 8 from J, leaving 21 bases between them. CDR3 size: 16 residues. CDR3 in DNA: TGTGCCAGCAGTGGCTTGGGACAAACGCCGAACGAAAAACTGTTTTTT. As protein: CASSGLGQTPNEKLFF. The variable domain in full, completed from reference TRBV27 and TRBJ1-4, reads EAQVTQNPRYLITVTGKKLTVTCSQNMNHEYMSWYRQDPGLGLRQIYYSMNVEVTDKGDVPEGYKVSRKEKRNFPLILESPSPNQTSLYFCASSGLGQTPNEKLFFGSGTQLSVL.

The CDR3 DNA follows: TGTGCCAGCAGTGCCGTCCGGGACTTCTTGGGGAAAGAACTGTTTTTT. As protein: CASSAVRDFLGKELFF. The chain combines TRBV25-1 with TRBJ1-4, with D possibly TRBD1 on 5 matching bases. Germline V gene data show CDR1 as MGHDK and CDR2 as SYGVNS. The CDR3 consists of 16 residues. The V gene lost 4 bases and the J gene lost 12 bases, with 24 bases spanning the gap.

Sample share makes this clonotype medium-sized. The chain uses TRBV29-1 and TRBJ1-2; 9 nucleotides line up with TRBD1. The V and J ends lost 4 bases and 6 bases, in that order; junction bases with no gene match: 3. The length of the CDR3 is 12 residues. Per the germline V gene, CDR1 is SQVTM and CDR2 is ANQGSEA. Here the CDR3 reads CSVAGTGNGYTF. For the CDR3, the DNA is TGCAGCGTTGCGGGGACAGGGAATGGCTACACCTTC.

Only a few counts were recorded for this clonotype. The chain has TRBV7-9 and TRBJ1-1; D remains unclear. The germline CDR1 and CDR2 sequences are SEHNR and FQNEAQ (reference sequence). The CDR3 has 13 residues. The V and J ends lost 4 bases and 1 base respectively, with 7 bases between them. The CDR3 DNA sequence: TGTGCCAGCAGCTCGGACGGGAACACTGAAGCTTTCTTT. Protein product: CASSSDGNTEAFF.

This clonotype is medium-sized by share. This chain links TRBV6-1 with TRBJ1-4; D unclear. This CDR3 is built from 15 residues. The V gene lost 5 bases and the J gene lost 7 bases, with 17 bases spanning the gap. The germline V gene has CDR1 MNHNS and CDR2 SASEGT. CDR3 in DNA: TGTGCCAGCAGTAGCCGGGCCCCGGGCGGTGAAAAACTGTTTTTT. Residues: CASSSRAPGGEKLFF.

By share of the sample, this clonotype is medium-sized. The V call is TRBV10-3, the J call TRBJ1-2, with D perhaps matching TRBD1 (5 bases). The CDR3 is 17 residues long. The ends were cut back, 0 bases at V and 8 bases at J, with 22 bases in the middle. Germline CDR1 and CDR2: ENHRY and SYGVKD. CDR3 in DNA: TGTGCCATCAGTGAGTCGGAAGGGGACCGTTCGTTTTCGGGCTACACCTTC. Translation gives CAISESEGDRSFSGYTF.